The present entry profiles one TCR beta chain with its context. As yet, its antigen is unknown. The sample is drawn from a study of cytomegalovirus exposure and HLA in healthy donors. Study observations and caveats: In vitro confirmation showed three CMV-associated chains to be CMV antigen specific. Generally TCR sequences proved uncommon, though certain public TCRs appeared in numerous donors. Rates of TCR association differed by HLA locus in a later analysis, with DRB1 highest and HLA-C lowest. About 87% or about 30% of the time was how often most TCR beta V segments were productive, according to an earlier analysis.

The PCR made use of 60 Vbeta and 13 Jbeta primers. Assay used: immunoSEQ multiplex PCR; TCRdb lists only in-frame clones, some missing. Among about 120,000 clones listed, 50% to 65% were seen once. Source material: PBMCs. The receptor comes from a man aged 40-55 years in good health and CMV-seropositive.

The DNA for the CDR3 is TGTGCCAGCGGACCGGGACAAGGCTACAATGAGCAGTTCTTC. It codes for CASGPGQGYNEQFF. The genes are TRBV7-9 and TRBJ2-1; D is possibly TRBD1 (6 bases). Trimming pared 8 bases from V and 3 bases from J, leaving 14 bases between. The CDR3 is made up of 14 amino acids. Germline V gene lookup returns CDR1 SEHNR and CDR2 FQNEAQ (reference sequence).